This T cell receptor beta chain emerged from a study of response to subunit inactivated influenza vaccine. The germline V gene has CDR1 MNHNS and CDR2 SASEGT. V dropped 8 bases and J dropped 1 base, with 14 bases sitting between them. The CDR3 has 14 amino acids. As regards this clonotype: Its antigen remains unidentified.

TCRdb re-called the RT-PCR reads with MiXCR, one entry per CDR3 protein. The table records about 650,000 distinct CDR3 sequences, approximately 15% of them present only once. General observations from the study: It was suggested by the authors that few new T cells are recruited by each seasonal influenza vaccination.

This TCR was sampled from a man between 45 and 60 years old who received an inactivated influenza vaccine. This material consisted of PBMCs from blood, taken approximately 12 days after vaccination. The chain joins TRBV6-1 to TRBJ1-1; D gene uncertain. The CDR3 loop reads CASGPGCRNTEAFF. In nucleotides, the CDR3 is TGTGCCAGCGGTCCAGGTTGTAGGAACACTGAAGCTTTCTTT.